This T cell receptor beta chain was recovered during a study of T cell changes during pregnancy in multiple sclerosis. Method: immunoSEQ multiplex PCR; TCRdb's copy keeps in-frame clones and lacks some. Among about 67,000 clones listed, more than 85% were seen once. Germline V gives CDR1 MNHNS, CDR2 SASEGT. The V end lost 5 bases, the J end lost 1 base, and 15 bases lay between the germline ends. The CDR3 sequence is 15 residues long. This clone has a single count. Sequences were derived from peripheral blood, sampled in the first trimester of pregnancy. This TCR was recovered from a female donor with multiple sclerosis, enrolled in a pregnancy study. V gene TRBV6-1 combines with J gene TRBJ2-7, with D possibly TRBD2 on 5 matching bases. CDR3 bases: TGTGCCAGCAGTACGACCGGGGTGGGGTCCTACGAGCAGTACTTC. Translated: CASSTTGVGSYEQYF.